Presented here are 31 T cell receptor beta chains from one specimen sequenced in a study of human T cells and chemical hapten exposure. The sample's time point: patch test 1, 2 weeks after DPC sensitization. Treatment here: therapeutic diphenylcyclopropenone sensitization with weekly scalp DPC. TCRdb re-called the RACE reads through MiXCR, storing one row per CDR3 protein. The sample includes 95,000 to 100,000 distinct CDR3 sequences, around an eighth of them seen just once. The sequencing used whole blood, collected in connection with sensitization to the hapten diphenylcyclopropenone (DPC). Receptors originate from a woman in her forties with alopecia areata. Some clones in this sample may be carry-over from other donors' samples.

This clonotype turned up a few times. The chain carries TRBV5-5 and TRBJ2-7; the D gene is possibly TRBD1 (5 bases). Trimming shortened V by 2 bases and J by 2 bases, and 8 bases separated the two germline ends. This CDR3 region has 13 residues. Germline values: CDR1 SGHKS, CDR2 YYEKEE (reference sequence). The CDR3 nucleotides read TGTGCCAGCAGCTTCACAGGTACCTACGAGCAGTACTTC. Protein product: CASSFTGTYEQYF.

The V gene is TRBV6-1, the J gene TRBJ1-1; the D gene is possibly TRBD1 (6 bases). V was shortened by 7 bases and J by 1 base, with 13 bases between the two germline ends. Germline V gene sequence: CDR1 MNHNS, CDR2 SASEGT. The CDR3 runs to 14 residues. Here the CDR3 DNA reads TGTGCCAGCATCCTACAGGGAGGGAACACTGAAGCTTTCTTT. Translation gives CASILQGGNTEAFF.

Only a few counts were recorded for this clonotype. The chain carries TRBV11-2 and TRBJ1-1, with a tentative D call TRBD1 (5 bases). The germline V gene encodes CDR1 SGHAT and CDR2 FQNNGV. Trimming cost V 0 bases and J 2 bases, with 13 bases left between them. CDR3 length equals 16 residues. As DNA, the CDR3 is TGTGCCAGCAGCTTAGATGGGGCACAGATTAACACTGAAGCTTTCTTT. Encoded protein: CASSLDGAQINTEAFF.

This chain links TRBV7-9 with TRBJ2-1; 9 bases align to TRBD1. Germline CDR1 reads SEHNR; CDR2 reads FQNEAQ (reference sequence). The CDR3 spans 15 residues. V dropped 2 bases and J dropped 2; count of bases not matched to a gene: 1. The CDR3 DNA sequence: TGTGCCAGCAGCTTACGACAGGGGGCCTACAATGAGCAGTTCTTC. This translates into CASSLRQGAYNEQFF.

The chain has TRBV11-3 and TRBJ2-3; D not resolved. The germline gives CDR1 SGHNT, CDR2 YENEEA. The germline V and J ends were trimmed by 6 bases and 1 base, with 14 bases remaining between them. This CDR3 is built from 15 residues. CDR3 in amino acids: CASSYGLSGTDTQYF. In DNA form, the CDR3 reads TGTGCCAGCAGTTACGGGCTTTCGGGCACAGATACGCAGTATTTT. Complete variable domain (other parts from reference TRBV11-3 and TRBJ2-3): EAGVVQSPRYKIIEKKQPVAFWCNPISGHNTLYWYLQNLGQGPELLIRYENEEAVDDSQLPKDRFSAERLKGVDSTLKIQPAELGDSAVYLCASSYGLSGTDTQYFGPGTRLTVL.

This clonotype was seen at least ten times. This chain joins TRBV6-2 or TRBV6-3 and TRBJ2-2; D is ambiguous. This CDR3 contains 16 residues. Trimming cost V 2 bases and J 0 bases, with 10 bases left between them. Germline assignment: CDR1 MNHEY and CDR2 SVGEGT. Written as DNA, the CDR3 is TGTGCCAGCAGTTACGAAGGTTACACGAACACCGGGGAGCTGTTTTTT. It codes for CASSYEGYTNTGELFF.

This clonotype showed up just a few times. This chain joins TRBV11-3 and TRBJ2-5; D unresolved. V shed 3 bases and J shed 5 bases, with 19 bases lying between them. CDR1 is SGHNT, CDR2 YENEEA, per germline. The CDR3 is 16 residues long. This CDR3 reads CASSFTQAFSKETQYF. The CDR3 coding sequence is TGTGCCAGCAGCTTCACCCAGGCCTTCTCAAAGGAGACCCAGTACTTC. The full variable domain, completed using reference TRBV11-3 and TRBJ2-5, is EAGVVQSPRYKIIEKKQPVAFWCNPISGHNTLYWYLQNLGQGPELLIRYENEEAVDDSQLPKDRFSAERLKGVDSTLKIQPAELGDSAVYLCASSFTQAFSKETQYFGPGTRLLVL.

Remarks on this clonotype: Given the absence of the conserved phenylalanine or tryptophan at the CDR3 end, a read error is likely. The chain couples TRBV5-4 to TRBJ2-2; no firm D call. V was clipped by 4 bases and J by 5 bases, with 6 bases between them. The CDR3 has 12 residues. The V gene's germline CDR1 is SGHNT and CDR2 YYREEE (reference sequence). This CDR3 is CASSVNTGELFL. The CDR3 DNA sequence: TGTGCCAGCAGCGTTAATACCGGGGAGCTGTTTTTA.

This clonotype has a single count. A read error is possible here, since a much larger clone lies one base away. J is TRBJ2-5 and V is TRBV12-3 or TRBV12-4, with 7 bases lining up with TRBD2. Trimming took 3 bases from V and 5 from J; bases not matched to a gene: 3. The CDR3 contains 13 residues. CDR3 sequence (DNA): TGTGCCAGCAGTTTCGGGCGGGAGGAGACCCAGTACTTC. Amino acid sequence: CASSFGREETQYF.

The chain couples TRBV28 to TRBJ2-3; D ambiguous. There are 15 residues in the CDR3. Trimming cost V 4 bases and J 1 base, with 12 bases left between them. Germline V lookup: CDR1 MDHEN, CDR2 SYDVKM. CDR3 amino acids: CASSSPYRGTDTQYF. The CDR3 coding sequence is TGTGCCAGCAGTTCTCCTTACCGGGGCACAGATACGCAGTATTTT. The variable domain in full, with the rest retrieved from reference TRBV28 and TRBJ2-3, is DVKVTQSSRYLVKRTGEKVFLECVQDMDHENMFWYRQDPGLGLRLIYFSYDVKMKEKGDIPEGYSVSREKKERFSLILESASTNQTSMYLCASSSPYRGTDTQYFGPGTRLTVL.

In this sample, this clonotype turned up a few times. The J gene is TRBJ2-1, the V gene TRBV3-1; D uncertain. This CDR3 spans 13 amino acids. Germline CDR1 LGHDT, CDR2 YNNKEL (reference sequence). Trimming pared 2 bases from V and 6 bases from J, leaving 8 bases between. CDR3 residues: CASSQTEVNEQFF. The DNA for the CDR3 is TGTGCCAGCAGCCAAACTGAAGTCAATGAGCAGTTCTTC.

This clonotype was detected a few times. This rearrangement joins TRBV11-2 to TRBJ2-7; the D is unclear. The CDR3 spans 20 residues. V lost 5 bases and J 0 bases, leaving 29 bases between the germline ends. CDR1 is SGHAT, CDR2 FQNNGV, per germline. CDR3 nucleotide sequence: TGTGCCAGCAGCCCATTGGGCAGACCGAGGTTGAGAAGCGTCTCCTACGAGCAGTACTTC. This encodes CASSPLGRPRLRSVSYEQYF. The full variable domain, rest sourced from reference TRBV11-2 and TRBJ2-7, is EAGVAQSPRYKIIEKRQSVAFWCNPISGHATLYWYQQILGQGPKLLIQFQNNGVVDDSQLPKDRFSAERLKGVDSTLKIQPAKLEDSAVYLCASSPLGRPRLRSVSYEQYFGPGTRLTVT.

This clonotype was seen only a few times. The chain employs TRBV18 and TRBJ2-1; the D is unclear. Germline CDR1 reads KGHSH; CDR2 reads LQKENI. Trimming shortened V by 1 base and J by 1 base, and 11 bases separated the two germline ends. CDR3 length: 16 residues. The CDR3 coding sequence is TGTGCCAGCTCACCACAGGGTCTACTGTCCTACAATGAGCAGTTCTTC. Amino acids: CASSPQGLLSYNEQFF.

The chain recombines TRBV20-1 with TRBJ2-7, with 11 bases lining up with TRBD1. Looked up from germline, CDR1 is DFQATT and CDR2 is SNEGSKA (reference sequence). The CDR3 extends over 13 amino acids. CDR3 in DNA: TGCAGAGCCGGACAGGGGGCTGACTACGAGCAGTACTTC. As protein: CRAGQGADYEQYF.

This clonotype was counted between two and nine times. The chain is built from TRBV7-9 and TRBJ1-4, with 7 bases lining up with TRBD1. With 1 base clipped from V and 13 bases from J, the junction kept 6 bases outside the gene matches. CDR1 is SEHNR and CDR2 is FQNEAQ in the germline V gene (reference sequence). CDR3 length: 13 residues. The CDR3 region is CASSLGQGGGLFF. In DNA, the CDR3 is TGTGCCAGCAGCTTAGGACAGGGCGGAGGACTGTTTTTT.

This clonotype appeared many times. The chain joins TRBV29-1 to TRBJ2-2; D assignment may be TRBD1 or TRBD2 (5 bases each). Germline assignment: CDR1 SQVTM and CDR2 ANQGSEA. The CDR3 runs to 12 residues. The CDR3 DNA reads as TGCGGGACGGTCCTGAACACCGGGGAGCTGTTTTTT. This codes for CGTVLNTGELFF.

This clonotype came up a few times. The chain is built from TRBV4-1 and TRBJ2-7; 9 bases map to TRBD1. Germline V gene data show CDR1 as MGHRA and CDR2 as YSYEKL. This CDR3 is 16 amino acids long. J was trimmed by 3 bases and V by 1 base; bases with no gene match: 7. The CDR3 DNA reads TGCGCCAGCAGCCAAGCCTGGACAGGGGCAATCTACGAGCAGTACTTC. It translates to CASSQAWTGAIYEQYF.

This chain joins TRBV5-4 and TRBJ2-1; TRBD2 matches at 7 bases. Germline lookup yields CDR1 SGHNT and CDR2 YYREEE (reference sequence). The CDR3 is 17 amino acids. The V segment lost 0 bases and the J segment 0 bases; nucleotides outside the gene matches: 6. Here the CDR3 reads CASSLEAGRSSYNEQFF. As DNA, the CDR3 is TGTGCCAGCAGCTTGGAAGCCGGGAGGAGCTCCTACAATGAGCAGTTCTTC.

Here the CDR3 reads CASSLAGTLHGYTF. The CDR3 DNA is TGTGCCAGTAGTCTCGCCGGGACACTTCATGGCTACACCTTC. V is TRBV19 and J is TRBJ1-2, with a possible D match to TRBD1 (6 bases). CDR1 LNHDA and CDR2 SQIVND come from the germline V gene (reference sequence). The CDR3 is 14 amino acids. The V gene lost 5 bases and the J gene lost 6 bases, with 16 bases spanning the gap. Full variable domain (missing parts from reference TRBV19 and TRBJ1-2): DGGITQSPKYLFRKEGQNVTLSCEQNLNHDAMYWYRQDPGQGLRLIYYSQIVNDFQKGDIAEGYSVSREKKESFPLTVTSAQKNPTAFYLCASSLAGTLHGYTFGSGTRLTVV.

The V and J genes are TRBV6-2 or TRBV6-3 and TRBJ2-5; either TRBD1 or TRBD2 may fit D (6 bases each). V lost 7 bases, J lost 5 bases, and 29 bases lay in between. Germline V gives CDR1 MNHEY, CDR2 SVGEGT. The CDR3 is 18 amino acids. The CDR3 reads CASTDLYRGGSDVETQYF. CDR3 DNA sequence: TGTGCCAGCACGGACCTGTATCGAGGGGGGAGTGATGTGGAGACCCAGTACTTC.

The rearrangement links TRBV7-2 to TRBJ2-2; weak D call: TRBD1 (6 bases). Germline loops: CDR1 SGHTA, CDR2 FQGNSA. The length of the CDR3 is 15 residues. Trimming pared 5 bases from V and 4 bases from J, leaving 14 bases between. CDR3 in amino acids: CASSVQGRGTGELFF. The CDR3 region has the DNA TGTGCCAGCAGCGTACAGGGACGGGGCACCGGGGAGCTGTTTTTT.

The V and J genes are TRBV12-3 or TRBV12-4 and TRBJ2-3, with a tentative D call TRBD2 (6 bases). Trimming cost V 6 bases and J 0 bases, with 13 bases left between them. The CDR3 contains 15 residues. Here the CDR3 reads CASSGLAASTDTQYF. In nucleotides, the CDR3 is TGTGCCAGCAGCGGGTTAGCGGCTAGCACAGATACGCAGTATTTT.

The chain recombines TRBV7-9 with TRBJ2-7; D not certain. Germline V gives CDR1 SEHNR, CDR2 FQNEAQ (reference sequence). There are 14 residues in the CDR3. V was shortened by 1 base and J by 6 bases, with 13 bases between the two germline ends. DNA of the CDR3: TGTGCCAGCAGCTTAGACGGATTCCCAGCCGAGCAGTACTTC. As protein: CASSLDGFPAEQYF.

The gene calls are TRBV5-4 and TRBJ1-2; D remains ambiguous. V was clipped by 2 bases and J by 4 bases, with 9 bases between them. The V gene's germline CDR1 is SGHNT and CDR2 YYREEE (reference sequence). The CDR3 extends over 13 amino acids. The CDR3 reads CASSFPGSYGYTF. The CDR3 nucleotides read TGTGCCAGCAGCTTTCCGGGGAGCTATGGCTACACCTTC. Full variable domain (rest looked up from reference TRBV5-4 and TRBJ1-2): ETGVTQSPTHLIKTRGQQVTLRCSSQSGHNTVSWYQQALGQGPQFIFQYYREEENGRGNFPPRFSGLQFPNYSSELNVNALELDDSALYLCASSFPGSYGYTFGSGTRLTVV.

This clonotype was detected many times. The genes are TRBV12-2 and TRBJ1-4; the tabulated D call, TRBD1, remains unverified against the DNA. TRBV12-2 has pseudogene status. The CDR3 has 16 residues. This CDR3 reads CASRLHERDRGEKLFF. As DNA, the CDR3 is TGTGCAAGTCGCCTCCACGAACGAGACAGGGGTGAAAAACTGTTTTTT.

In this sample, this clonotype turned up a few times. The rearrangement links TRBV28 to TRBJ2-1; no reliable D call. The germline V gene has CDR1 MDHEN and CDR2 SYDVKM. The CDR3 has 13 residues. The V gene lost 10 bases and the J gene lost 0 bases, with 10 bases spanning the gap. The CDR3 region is CAINGRSYNEQFF. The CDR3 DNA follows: TGTGCCATCAATGGCCGCTCCTACAATGAGCAGTTCTTC.

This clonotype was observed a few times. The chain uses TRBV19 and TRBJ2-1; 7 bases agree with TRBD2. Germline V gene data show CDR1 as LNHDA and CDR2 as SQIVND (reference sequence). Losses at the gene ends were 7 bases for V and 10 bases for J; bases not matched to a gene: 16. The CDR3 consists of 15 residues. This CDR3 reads CASTRTSDLKGEQFF. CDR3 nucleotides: TGTGCCAGTACCCGTACTAGCGACTTGAAGGGCGAGCAGTTCTTC. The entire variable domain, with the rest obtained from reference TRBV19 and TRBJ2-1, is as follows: DGGITQSPKYLFRKEGQNVTLSCEQNLNHDAMYWYRQDPGQGLRLIYYSQIVNDFQKGDIAEGYSVSREKKESFPLTVTSAQKNPTAFYLCASTRTSDLKGEQFFGPGTRLTVL.

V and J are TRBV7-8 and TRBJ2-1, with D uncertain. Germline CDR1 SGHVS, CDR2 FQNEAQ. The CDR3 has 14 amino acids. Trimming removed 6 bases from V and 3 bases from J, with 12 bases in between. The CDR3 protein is CASSSVNIYNEQFF. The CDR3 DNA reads TGTGCCAGCAGTTCGGTCAACATCTACAATGAGCAGTTCTTC.

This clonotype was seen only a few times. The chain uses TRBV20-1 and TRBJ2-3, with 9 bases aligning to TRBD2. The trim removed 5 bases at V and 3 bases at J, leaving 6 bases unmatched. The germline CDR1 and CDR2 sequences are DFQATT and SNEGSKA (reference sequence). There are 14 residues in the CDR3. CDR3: CSAGDSGSTDTQYF. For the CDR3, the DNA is TGCAGTGCTGGCGATAGCGGGAGTACAGATACGCAGTATTTT.

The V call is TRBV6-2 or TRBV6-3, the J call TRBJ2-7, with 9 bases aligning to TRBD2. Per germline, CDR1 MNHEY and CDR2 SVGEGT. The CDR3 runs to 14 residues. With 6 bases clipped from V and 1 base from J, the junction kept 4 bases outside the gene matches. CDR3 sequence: CASRALAGSYEQYF. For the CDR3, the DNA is TGTGCCAGCAGGGCACTAGCGGGTTCCTACGAGCAGTACTTC.

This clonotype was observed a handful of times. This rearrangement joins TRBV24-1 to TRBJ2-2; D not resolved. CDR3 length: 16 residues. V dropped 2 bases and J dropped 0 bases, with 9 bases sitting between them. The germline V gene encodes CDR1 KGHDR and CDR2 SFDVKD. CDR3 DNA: TGTGCCACCAGTGATTCGGCACGGCCGAACACCGGGGAGCTGTTTTTT. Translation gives CATSDSARPNTGELFF.